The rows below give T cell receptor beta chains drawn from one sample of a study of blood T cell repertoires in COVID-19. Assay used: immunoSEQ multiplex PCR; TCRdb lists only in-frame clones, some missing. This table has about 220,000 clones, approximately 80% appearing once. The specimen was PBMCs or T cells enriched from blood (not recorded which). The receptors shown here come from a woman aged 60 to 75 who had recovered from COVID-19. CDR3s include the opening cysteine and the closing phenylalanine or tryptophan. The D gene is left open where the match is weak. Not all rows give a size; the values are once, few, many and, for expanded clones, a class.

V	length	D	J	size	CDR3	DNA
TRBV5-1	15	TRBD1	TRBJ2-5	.	CASSLTDRGRETQYF	TGCGCCAGCAGCTTGACGGACAGGGGGCGAGAGACCCAGTACTTC
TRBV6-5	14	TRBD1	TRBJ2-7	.	CASSQTGASYEQYF	TGTGCCAGCAGTCAAACAGGGGCCTCCTACGAGCAGTACTTC
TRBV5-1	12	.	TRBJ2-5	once	CASSSRGETQYF	TGCGCCAGCAGCTCCAGAGGGGAGACCCAGTACTTC
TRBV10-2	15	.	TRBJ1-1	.	CASSEWGGLNTEAFF	TGCGCCAGCAGTGAGTGGGGCGGCTTGAACACTGAAGCTTTCTTT
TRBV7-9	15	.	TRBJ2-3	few	CASSSPVSSTDTQYF	TGTGCCAGCAGCTCCCCGGTCTCTAGCACAGATACGCAGTATTTT
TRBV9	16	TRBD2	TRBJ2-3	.	CASSVLGGISTDTQYF	TGTGCCAGCAGCGTCCTGGGGGGGATAAGCACAGATACGCAGTATTTT
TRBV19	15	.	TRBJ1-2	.	CASSIGGGGPYGYTF	TGTGCCAGTAGTATAGGGGGAGGCGGACCCTATGGCTACACCTTC
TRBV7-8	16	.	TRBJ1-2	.	CASSGTDQGSLYGYTF	TGTGCCAGCAGCGGAACGGACCAGGGTTCGCTCTATGGCTACACCTTC
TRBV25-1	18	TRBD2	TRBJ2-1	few	CASSDPGLAEYSYNEQFF	TGTGCCAGCAGTGACCCCGGACTAGCGGAGTACTCCTACAATGAGCAGTTCTTC
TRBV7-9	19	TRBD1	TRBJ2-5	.	CASSLGGTGGGGRQETQYF	TGTGCCAGCAGCTTAGGCGGGACAGGGGGCGGCGGGCGCCAAGAGACCCAGTACTTC
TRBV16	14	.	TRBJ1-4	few	CASSLGLNNEKLFF	TGTGCCAGCAGCCTGGGACTAAATAATGAAAAACTGTTTTTT
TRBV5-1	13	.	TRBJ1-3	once	CASSPLTGNTIYF	TGCGCCAGCAGCCCCCTGACAGGAAACACCATATATTTT
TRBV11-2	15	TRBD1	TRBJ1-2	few	CASRGDRGDNYGYTF	TGTGCCAGCAGGGGAGACAGGGGTGATAACTATGGCTACACCTTC
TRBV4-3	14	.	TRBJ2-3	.	CASSQPGQSDTQYF	TGCGCCAGCAGCCAACCGGGACAATCCGATACGCAGTATTTT
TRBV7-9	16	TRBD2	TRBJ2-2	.	CASSPSEREDTGELFF	TGTGCCAGCAGCCCCTCTGAGCGGGAGGACACCGGGGAGCTGTTTTTT
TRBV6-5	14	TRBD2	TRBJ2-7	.	CASTGLAGEYEQYF	TGTGCCAGCACCGGACTAGCGGGAGAGTACGAGCAGTACTTC
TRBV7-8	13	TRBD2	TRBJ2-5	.	CASSWGGQETQYF	TGTGCCAGCAGCTGGGGGGGACAAGAGACCCAGTACTTC
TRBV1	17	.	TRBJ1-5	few	CTSSQATGTVFNQPQHF	TGCACCAGCAGCCAGGCAACCGGGACAGTGTTCAATCAGCCCCAGCATTTT
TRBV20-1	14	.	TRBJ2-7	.	CSASQPNRVYEQYF	TGCAGTGCTAGTCAGCCCAACAGGGTTTACGAGCAGTACTTC
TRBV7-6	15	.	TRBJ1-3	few	CASSFDSLSGNTIYF	TGTGCCAGCAGCTTCGACAGCCTCTCTGGAAACACCATATATTTT
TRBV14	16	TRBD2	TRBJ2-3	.	CASSQDRGGYTDTQYF	TGTGCCAGCAGCCAAGATCGGGGGGGGTACACAGATACGCAGTATTTT
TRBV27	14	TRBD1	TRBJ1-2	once	CASRARTGSYGYTF	TGTGCCAGCAGGGCCCGGACAGGGAGCTATGGCTACACCTTC
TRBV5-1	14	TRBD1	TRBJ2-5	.	CASSFDRGRETQYF	TGCGCCAGCAGCTTTGACAGGGGAAGGGAGACCCAGTACTTC
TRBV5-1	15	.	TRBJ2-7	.	CASSLVQGGSYEQYF	TGCGCCAGCAGCTTGGTCCAGGGCGGAAGCTACGAGCAGTACTTC
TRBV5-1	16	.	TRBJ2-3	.	CASSPYGTLHTDTQYF	TGCGCCAGCAGCCCTTACGGGACTCTCCACACAGATACGCAGTATTTT
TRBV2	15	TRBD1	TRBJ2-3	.	CASRHRGSSTDTQYF	TGTGCCAGCAGGCACAGGGGTTCTAGCACAGATACGCAGTATTTT
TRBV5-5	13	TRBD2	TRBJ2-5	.	CASSFGGEETQYF	TGTGCCAGCAGCTTTGGGGGGGAGGAGACCCAGTACTTC
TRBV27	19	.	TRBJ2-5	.	CASSPDRGGPGAGQETQYF	TGTGCCAGCAGTCCCGACAGGGGAGGGCCCGGAGCTGGGCAAGAGACCCAGTACTTC
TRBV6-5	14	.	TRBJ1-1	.	CASSYGQNPTEAFF	TGTGCCAGCAGTTACGGGCAGAACCCCACTGAAGCTTTCTTT
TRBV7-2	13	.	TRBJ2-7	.	CASSSVRGYEQYF	TGTGCCAGCAGCTCCGTAAGGGGCTACGAGCAGTACTTC
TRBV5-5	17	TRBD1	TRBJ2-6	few	CASSSTGLGPGANVLTF	TGTGCCAGCAGCTCGACAGGGTTGGGCCCTGGGGCCAACGTCCTGACTTTC
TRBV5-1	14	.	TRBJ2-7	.	CASSGEGGVGEQYF	TGCGCCAGCAGCGGGGAAGGCGGGGTCGGCGAGCAGTACTTC
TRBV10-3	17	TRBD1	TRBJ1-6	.	CAISPDRVSSYNSPLHF	TGTGCCATCAGCCCGGACAGGGTGAGCTCCTATAATTCACCCCTCCACTTT
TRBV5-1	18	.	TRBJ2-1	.	CASSLGVARRSSYNEQFF	TGCGCCAGCAGCTTGGGGGTGGCCAGGAGGAGCTCCTACAATGAGCAGTTCTTC
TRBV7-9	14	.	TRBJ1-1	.	CASSPGRVDTEAFF	TGTGCCAGCAGCCCAGGGAGGGTCGACACTGAAGCTTTCTTT
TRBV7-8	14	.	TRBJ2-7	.	CASSFGIASYEQYF	TGTGCCAGCAGCTTCGGGATAGCCTCCTACGAGCAGTACTTC
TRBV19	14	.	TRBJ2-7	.	CASSGRGSAYEQYF	TGTGCCAGTAGTGGCCGGGGAAGTGCCTACGAGCAGTACTTC
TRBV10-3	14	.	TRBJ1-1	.	CAISELQGKAEAFF	TGTGCCATCAGTGAACTACAGGGAAAGGCTGAAGCTTTCTTT
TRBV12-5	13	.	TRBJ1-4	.	CASGFSGVEKLFF	TGTGCTAGTGGTTTCTCAGGGGTCGAAAAACTGTTTTTT
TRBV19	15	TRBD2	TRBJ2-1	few	CASSNWRAGEHEQFF	TGTGCCAGTAGTAACTGGCGAGCGGGAGAACATGAGCAGTTCTTC
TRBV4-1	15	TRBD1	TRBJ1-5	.	CASSFTGGGGQPQHF	TGCGCCAGCAGCTTCACAGGGGGCGGCGGTCAGCCCCAGCATTTT
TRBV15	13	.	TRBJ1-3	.	CATSMGLGNTIYF	TGTGCCACCAGCATGGGCCTTGGAAACACCATATATTTT